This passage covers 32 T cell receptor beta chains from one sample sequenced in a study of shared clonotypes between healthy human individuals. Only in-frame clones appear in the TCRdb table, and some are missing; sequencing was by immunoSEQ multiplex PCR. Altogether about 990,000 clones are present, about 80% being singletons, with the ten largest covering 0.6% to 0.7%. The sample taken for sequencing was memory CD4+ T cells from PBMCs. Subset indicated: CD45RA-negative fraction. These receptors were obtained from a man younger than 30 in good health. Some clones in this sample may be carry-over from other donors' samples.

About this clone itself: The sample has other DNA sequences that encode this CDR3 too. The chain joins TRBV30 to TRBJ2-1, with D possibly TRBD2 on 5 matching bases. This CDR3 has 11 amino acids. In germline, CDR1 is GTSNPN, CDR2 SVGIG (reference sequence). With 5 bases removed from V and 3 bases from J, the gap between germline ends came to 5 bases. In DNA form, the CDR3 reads TGTGCCTGGGGAGGCTACAATGAGCAGTTCTTC. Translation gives CAWGGYNEQFF. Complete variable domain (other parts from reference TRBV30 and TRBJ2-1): SQTIHQWPATLVQPVGSPLSLECTVEGTSNPNLYWYRQAAGRGLQLLFYSVGIGQISSEVPQNLSASRPQDRQFILSSKKLLLSDSGFYLCAWGGYNEQFFGPGTRLTVL.

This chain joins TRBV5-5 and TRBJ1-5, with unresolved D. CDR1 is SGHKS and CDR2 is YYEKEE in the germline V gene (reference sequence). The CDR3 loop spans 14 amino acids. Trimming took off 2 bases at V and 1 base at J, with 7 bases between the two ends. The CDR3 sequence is CASSFSGSNQPQHF. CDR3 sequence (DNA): TGTGCCAGCAGCTTTTCCGGGAGCAATCAGCCCCAGCATTTT.

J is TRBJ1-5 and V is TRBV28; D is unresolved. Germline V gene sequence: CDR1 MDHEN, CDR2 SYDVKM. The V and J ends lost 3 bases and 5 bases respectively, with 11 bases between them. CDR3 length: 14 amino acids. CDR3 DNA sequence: TGTGCCAGCAGTTTCCAGCTCGGGGATCAGCCCCAGCATTTT. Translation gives CASSFQLGDQPQHF.

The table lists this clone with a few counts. CDR3 coding DNA: TGTGCCAGCAGTTTATTAGGGTCAGGGGAACATGAAAAACTGTTTTTT. Protein product: CASSLLGSGEHEKLFF. This chain connects TRBV28 to TRBJ1-4, with D possibly TRBD1 on 6 matching bases. Germline CDR1 is MDHEN and CDR2 is SYDVKM. The CDR3 extends over 16 amino acids. Trimming pared 1 base from V and 6 bases from J, leaving 15 bases between.

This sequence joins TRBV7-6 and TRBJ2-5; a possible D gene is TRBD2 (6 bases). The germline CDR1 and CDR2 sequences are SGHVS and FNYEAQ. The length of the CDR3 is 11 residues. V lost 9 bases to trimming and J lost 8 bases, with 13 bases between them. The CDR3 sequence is CASSGQITQYF. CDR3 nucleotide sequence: TGTGCCAGTAGCGGCCAAATTACCCAGTACTTC.

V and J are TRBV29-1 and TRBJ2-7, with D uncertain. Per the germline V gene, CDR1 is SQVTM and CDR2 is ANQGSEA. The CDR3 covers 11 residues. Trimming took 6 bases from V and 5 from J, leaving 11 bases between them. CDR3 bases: TGCAGCGTCCCCCGAGGAGACGAGCAGTACTTC. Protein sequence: CSVPRGDEQYF.

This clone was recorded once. This CDR3 is CASSQVMETQYF. DNA of the CDR3: TGCGCCAGCAGCCAAGTGATGGAGACCCAGTACTTC. V usage is TRBV4-1 and J usage is TRBJ2-5; the D is unclear. V was shortened by 1 base and J by 5 bases, with 5 bases between the two germline ends. This CDR3 has 12 amino acids. Germline V gene lookup returns CDR1 MGHRA and CDR2 YSYEKL.

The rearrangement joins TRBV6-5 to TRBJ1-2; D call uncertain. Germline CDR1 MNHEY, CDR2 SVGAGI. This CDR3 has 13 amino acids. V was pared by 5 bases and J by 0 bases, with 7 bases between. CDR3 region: CASSPRTNYGYTF. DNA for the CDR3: TGTGCCAGCAGTCCCCGGACTAACTATGGCTACACCTTC.

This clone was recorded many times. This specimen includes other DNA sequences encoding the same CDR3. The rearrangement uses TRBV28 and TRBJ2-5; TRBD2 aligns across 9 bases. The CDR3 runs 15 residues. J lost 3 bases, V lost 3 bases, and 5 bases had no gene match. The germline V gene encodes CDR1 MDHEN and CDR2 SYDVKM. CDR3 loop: CASSFLAGEKETQYF. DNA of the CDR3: TGTGCCAGCAGTTTTTTAGCGGGAGAGAAAGAGACCCAGTACTTC.

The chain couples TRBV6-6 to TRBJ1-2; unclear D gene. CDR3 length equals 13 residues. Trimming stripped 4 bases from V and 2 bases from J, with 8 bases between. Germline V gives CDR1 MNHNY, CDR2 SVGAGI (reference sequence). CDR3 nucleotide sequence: TGTGCCAGCAGTTCGGACGTAAACTATGGCTACACCTTC. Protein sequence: CASSSDVNYGYTF.

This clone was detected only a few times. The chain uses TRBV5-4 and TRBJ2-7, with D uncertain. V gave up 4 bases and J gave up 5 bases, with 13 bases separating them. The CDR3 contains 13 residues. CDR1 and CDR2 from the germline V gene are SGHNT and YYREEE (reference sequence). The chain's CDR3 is CASSNFERNEQYF. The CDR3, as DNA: TGTGCCAGCAGCAACTTTGAACGGAACGAGCAGTACTTC.

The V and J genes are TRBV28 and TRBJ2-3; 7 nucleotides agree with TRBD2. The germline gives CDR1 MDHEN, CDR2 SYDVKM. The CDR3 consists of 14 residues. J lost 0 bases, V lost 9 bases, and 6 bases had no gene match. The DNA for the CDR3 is TGTGCCAGTTCAGGGACTACTAGCACAGATACGCAGTATTTT. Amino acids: CASSGTTSTDTQYF.

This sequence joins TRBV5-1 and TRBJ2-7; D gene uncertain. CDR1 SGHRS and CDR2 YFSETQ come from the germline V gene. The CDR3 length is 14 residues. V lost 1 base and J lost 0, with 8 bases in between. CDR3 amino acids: CASSLYSSSYEQYF. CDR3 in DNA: TGCGCCAGCAGCTTGTACAGTAGCTCCTACGAGCAGTACTTC.

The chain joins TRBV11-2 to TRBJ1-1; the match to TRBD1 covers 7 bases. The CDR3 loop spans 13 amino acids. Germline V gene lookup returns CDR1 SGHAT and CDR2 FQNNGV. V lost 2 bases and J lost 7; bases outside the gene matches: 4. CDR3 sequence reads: CASSLPYRGEAFF. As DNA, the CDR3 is TGTGCCAGCAGCTTACCTTACAGGGGTGAAGCTTTCTTT.

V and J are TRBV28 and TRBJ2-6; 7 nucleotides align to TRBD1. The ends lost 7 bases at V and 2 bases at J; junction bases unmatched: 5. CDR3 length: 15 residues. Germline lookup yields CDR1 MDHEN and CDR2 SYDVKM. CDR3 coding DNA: TGTGCCAGCAATCCGCAGGGGGCTGGGGCCAACGTCCTGACTTTC. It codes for CASNPQGAGANVLTF.

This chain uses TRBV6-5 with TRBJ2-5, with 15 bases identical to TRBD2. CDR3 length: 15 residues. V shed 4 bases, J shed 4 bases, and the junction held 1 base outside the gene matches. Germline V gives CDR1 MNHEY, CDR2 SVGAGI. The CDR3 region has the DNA TGTGCCAGCAGTTGGGGACTAGCGGGAGGAGAGACCCAGTACTTC. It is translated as CASSWGLAGGETQYF.

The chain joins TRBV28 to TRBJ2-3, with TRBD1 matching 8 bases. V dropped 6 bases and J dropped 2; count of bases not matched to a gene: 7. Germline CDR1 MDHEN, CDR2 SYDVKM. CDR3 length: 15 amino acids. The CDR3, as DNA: TGTGCCAGCAGCCCGACAGGGGCCTTCACAGATACGCAGTATTTT. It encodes CASSPTGAFTDTQYF.

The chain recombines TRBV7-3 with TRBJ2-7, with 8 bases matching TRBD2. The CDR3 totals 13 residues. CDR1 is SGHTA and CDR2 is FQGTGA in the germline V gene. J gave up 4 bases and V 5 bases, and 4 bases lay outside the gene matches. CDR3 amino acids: CASSPSGRYEQYF. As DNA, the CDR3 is TGTGCCAGCAGCCCGAGCGGGAGATACGAGCAGTACTTC.

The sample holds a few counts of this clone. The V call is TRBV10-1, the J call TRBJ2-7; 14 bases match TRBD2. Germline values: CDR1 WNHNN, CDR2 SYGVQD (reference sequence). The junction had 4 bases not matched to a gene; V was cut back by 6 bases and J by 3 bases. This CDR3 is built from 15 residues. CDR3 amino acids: CASRGTSGRDYEQYF. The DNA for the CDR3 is TGCGCCAGCAGGGGGACTAGCGGGAGAGACTACGAGCAGTACTTC.

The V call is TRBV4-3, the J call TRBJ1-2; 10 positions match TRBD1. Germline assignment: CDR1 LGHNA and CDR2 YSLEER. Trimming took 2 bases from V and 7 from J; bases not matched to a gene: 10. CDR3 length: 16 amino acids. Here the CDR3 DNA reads TGCGCCAGCAGCCAATACCCGGGACAGGGGATCTCTGGCTACACCTTC. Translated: CASSQYPGQGISGYTF.

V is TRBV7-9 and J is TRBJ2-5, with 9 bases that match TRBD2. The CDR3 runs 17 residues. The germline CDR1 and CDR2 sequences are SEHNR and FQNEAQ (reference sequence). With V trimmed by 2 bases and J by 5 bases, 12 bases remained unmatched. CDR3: CASSLSRASGTRETQYF. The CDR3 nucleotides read TGTGCCAGCAGCTTAAGTCGGGCTAGCGGGACCAGGGAGACCCAGTACTTC.

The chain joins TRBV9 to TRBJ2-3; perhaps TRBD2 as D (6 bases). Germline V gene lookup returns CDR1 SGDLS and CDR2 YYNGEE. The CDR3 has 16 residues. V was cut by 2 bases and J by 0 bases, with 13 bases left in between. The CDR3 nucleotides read TGTGCCAGCAGCGTCCATTTAGCGGCTAGCACAGATACGCAGTATTTT. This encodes CASSVHLAASTDTQYF. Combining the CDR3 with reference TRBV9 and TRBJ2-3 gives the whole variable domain DSGVTQTPKHLITATGQRVTLRCSPRSGDLSVYWYQQSLDQGLQFLIQYYNGEERAKGNILERFSAQQFPDLHSELNLSSLELGDSALYFCASSVHLAASTDTQYFGPGTRLTVL.

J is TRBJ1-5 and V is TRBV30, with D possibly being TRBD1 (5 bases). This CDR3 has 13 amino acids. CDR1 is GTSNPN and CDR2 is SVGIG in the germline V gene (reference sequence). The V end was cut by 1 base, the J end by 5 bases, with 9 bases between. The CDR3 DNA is TGTGCCTGGAGTGAGGGGACCGATCAGCCCCAGCATTTT. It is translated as CAWSEGTDQPQHF.

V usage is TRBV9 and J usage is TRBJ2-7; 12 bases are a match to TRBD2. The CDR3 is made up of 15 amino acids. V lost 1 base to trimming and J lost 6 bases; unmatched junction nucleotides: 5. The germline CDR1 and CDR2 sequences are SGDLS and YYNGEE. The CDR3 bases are TGTGCCAGCAGCGTACGGTCACTAGCGGGAGGCGAGCAGTACTTC. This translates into CASSVRSLAGGEQYF.

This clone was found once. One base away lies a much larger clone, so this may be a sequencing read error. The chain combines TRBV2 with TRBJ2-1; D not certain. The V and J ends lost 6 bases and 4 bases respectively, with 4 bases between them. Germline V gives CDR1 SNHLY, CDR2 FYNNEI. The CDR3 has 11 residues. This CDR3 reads CASRDYNEQFF. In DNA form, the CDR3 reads TGTGCCAGCAGGGATTACAATGAGCAGTTCTTC.

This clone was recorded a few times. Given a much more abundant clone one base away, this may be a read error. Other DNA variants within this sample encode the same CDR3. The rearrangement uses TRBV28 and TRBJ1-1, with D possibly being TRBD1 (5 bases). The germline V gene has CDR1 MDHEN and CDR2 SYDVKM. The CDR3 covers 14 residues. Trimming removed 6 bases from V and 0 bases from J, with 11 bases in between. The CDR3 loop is CASRTGTVNTEAFF. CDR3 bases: TGTGCCAGCAGAACGGGGACCGTGAACACTGAAGCTTTCTTT.

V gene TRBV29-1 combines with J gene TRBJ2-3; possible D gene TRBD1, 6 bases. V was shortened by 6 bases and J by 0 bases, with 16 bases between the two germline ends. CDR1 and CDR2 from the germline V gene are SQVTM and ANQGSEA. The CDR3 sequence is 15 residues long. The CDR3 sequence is CSVQTGQPSTDTQYF. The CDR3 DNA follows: TGCAGCGTACAAACCGGACAGCCAAGCACAGATACGCAGTATTTT.

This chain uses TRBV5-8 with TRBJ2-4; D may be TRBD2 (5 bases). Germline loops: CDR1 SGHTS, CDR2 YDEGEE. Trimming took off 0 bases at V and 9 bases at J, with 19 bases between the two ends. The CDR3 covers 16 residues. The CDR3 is CASSLVRVRLGGIQYF. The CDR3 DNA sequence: TGTGCCAGCAGCTTGGTTAGGGTGCGGCTTGGAGGCATTCAGTACTTC.

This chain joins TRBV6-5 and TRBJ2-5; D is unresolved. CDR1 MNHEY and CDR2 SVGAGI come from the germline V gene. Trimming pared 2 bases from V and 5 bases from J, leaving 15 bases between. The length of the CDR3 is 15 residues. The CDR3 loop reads CASSYGWAQTETQYF. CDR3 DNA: TGTGCCAGCAGTTACGGTTGGGCACAAACGGAGACCCAGTACTTC.

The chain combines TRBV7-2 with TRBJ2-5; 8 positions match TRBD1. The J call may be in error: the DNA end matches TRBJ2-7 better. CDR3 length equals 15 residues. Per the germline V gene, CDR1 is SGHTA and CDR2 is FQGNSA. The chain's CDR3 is CASSLGQGRAYEQYF. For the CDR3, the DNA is TGTGCCAGCAGCCTCGGACAGGGCAGGGCCTACGAGCAGTACTTC.

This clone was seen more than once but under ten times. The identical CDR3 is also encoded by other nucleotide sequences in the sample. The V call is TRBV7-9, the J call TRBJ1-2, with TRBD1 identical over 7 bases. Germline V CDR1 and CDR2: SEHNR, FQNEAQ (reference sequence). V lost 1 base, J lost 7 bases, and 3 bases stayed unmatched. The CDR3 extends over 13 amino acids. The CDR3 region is CASSLGQGRGYTF. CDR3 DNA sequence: TGTGCCAGCAGCTTAGGACAGGGACGTGGCTACACCTTC.

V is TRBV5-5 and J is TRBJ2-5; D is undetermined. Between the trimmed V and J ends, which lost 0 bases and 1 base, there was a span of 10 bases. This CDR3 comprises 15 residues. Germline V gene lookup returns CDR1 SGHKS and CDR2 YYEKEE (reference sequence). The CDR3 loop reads CASSLDFVSQETQYF. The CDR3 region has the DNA TGTGCCAGCAGCTTGGATTTTGTCTCCCAAGAGACCCAGTACTTC.